This T cell receptor (beta chain) was sequenced in a study of siplizumab effects on memory and regulatory T cells. Study-wide points: Among alloreactive clones, only a minor fraction mapped to unstimulated subsets. Roughly 75-96% of proliferating clones (CD4+ or CD8+) could not be assigned a naive or memory phenotype. Unstimulated naive T cells seemed to show more diversity than memory cells did, and they also seemed to be among the major contributors to the alloresponse.

TCRdb keeps only in-frame clones here, not all; method: immunoSEQ multiplex PCR. Of 95,000 to 130,000 clones listed, about 94% were seen once; the top ten hold around 1.7%. V lost 6 bases and J lost 1; bases outside the gene matches: 17. CDR1 and CDR2 from the germline V gene are SGDLS and YYNGEE. CDR3 length: 18 amino acids. Concerning this clone itself: The target antigen is unknown.

The V and J genes are TRBV9 and TRBJ2-3, with 7 nucleotides matching TRBD2. The sequenced sample consisted of non-Treg CD4+ T cells sorted from blood. This receptor was identified in a human donor in good health. CDR3 residues: CASNTVARAGEGTDTQYF. CDR3 sequence (DNA): TGTGCCAGCAATACAGTGGCCCGTGCGGGAGAAGGCACAGATACGCAGTATTTT.